The rows below give T cell receptor beta chains drawn from one sample of a study of OX40 agonist ivuxolimab in advanced cancers. Sequenced by immunoSEQ multiplex PCR; TCRdb stores in-frame clones only, minus some. The sample shows 65,000 to 80,000 clones, around 84% of them seen only once. This specimen was CD4+ or CD8+ T cells sorted from blood, taken in a trial of the OX40 agonist ivuxolimab. The origin of the receptors is an adult with an advanced solid tumor such as melanoma, head and neck, liver or kidney cancer. Both conserved end residues are part of each CDR3. Each record gives: V gene, J gene, CDR3 protein.

v_call: TRBV4-3
j_call: TRBJ2-5
cdr3_aa: CASSQDLGGGYGTQYF

v_call: TRBV6-5
j_call: TRBJ1-3
cdr3_aa: CASRGAAGNTIYF

v_call: TRBV30
j_call: TRBJ2-1
cdr3_aa: CAWRGMWDFSTAYSYNEQFF

v_call: TRBV5-1
j_call: TRBJ2-3
cdr3_aa: CASSLRPLETDTQYF

v_call: TRBV7-2
j_call: TRBJ2-5
cdr3_aa: CASSLDQRGGPETQYF

v_call: TRBV29-1
j_call: TRBJ2-7
cdr3_aa: CSVEQQGRTYEQYF

v_call: TRBV6-1
j_call: TRBJ1-4
cdr3_aa: CASSEPGAPNEKLFF

v_call: TRBV6-5
j_call: TRBJ1-4
cdr3_aa: CASRTFRDPSEKLFF

v_call: TRBV28
j_call: TRBJ2-5
cdr3_aa: CASSQPGLAQETQYF

v_call: TRBV5-5
j_call: TRBJ2-7
cdr3_aa: CASSLSVGSYEQYF

v_call: TRBV25-1
j_call: TRBJ1-2
cdr3_aa: CASSRAGADYGYTF

v_call: TRBV28
j_call: TRBJ2-1
cdr3_aa: CASSPTGTASYNEQFF

v_call: TRBV18
j_call: TRBJ1-5
cdr3_aa: CASLVPPQHF

v_call: TRBV18
j_call: TRBJ1-2
cdr3_aa: CASSPPSTGVNYGYTF

v_call: TRBV28
j_call: TRBJ2-7
cdr3_aa: CASSFPIRTASYEQYF

v_call: TRBV30
j_call: TRBJ1-4
cdr3_aa: CAWGQGNEKLFF

v_call: TRBV5-6
j_call: TRBJ2-2
cdr3_aa: CASSLVHGGTGELFF

v_call: TRBV4-1
j_call: TRBJ1-2
cdr3_aa: CASSPRGTAEVGNGYTF

v_call: TRBV29-1
j_call: TRBJ2-3
cdr3_aa: CSVRDSPDTQYF

v_call: TRBV2
j_call: TRBJ2-1
cdr3_aa: CASAGYNEQFF

v_call: TRBV6-6
j_call: TRBJ2-2
cdr3_aa: CAVHRGNTGELFF

v_call: TRBV6-1
j_call: TRBJ1-5
cdr3_aa: CASSEVEGPQHF

v_call: TRBV27
j_call: TRBJ1-1
cdr3_aa: CASSFSGTEAFF

v_call: TRBV5-4
j_call: TRBJ1-1
cdr3_aa: CASSLEAARMVTEAFF

v_call: TRBV28
j_call: TRBJ1-2
cdr3_aa: CASSPPHNNYGYTF

v_call: TRBV28
j_call: TRBJ1-1
cdr3_aa: CASSLQGWNTEAFF

v_call: TRBV27
j_call: TRBJ1-6
cdr3_aa: CASSLRGFNSPLHF

v_call: TRBV7-3
j_call: TRBJ2-1
cdr3_aa: CASSRMAGDDNEQFF

v_call: TRBV14
j_call: TRBJ1-2
cdr3_aa: CASSKESWDEGYTF

v_call: TRBV30
j_call: TRBJ2-1
cdr3_aa: CAWISGSSYNEQFF

v_call: TRBV28
j_call: TRBJ2-7
cdr3_aa: CASSLVGTASEQYF

v_call: TRBV5-6
j_call: TRBJ1-4
cdr3_aa: CASSERINEKLFF

v_call: TRBV5-4
j_call: TRBJ2-5
cdr3_aa: CASSFTGTSGSGETQYF

v_call: TRBV4-3
j_call: TRBJ1-1
cdr3_aa: CASSQDSRNTEAFF

v_call: TRBV7-3
j_call: TRBJ2-3
cdr3_aa: CASSPGTSGEGGDTQYF

v_call: TRBV5-1
j_call: TRBJ1-6
cdr3_aa: CASSRDSRNYNSPLHF

v_call: TRBV5-4
j_call: TRBJ2-1
cdr3_aa: CASSLGLAGGLNEQFF

v_call: TRBV6-1
j_call: TRBJ2-3
cdr3_aa: CASSSGPGTDTQYF

v_call: TRBV6-5
j_call: TRBJ2-1
cdr3_aa: CASTRTSANEQFF

v_call: TRBV9
j_call: TRBJ2-2
cdr3_aa: CASSVGLAGLTGELFF

v_call: TRBV7-2
j_call: TRBJ2-3
cdr3_aa: CASSLDRGHTDTQYF

v_call: TRBV27
j_call: TRBJ2-3
cdr3_aa: CASIGWGTDTQYF